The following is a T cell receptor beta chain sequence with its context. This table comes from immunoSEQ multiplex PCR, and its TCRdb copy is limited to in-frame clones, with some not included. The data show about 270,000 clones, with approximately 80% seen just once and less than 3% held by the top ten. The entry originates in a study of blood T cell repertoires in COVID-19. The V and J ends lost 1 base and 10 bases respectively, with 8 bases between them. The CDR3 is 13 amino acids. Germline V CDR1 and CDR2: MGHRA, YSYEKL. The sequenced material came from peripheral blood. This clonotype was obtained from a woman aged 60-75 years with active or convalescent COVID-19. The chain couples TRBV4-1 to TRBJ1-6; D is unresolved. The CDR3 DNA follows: TGCGCCAGCAGCCAAGGGCTAGGATCACCCCTCCACTTT. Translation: CASSQGLGSPLHF.